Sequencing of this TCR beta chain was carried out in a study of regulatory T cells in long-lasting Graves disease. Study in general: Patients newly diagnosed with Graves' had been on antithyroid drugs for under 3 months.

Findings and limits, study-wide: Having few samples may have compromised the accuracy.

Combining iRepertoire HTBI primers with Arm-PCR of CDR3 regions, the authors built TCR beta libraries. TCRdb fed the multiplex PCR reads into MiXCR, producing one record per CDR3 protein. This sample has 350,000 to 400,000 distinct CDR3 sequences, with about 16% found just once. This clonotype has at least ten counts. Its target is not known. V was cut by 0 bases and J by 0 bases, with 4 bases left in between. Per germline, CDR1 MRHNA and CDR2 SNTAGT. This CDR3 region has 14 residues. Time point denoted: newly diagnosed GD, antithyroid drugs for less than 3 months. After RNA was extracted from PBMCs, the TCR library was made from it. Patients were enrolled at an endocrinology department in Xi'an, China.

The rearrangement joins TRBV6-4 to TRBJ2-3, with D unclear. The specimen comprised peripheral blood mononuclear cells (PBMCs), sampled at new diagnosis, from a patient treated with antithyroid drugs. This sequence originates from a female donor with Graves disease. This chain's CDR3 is CASSDSDSTDTQYF. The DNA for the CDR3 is TGTGCCAGCAGTGACTCGGACAGCACAGATACGCAGTATTTT.